This T cell receptor beta chain was recovered during a study of blood T cell repertoires in COVID-19. On the study more broadly: Sites across the United States, Italy and Spain contributed samples from acute and convalescent COVID-19.

This clone was counted ten times or more. V was pared by 2 bases and J by 2 bases, with 9 bases of the junction left unmatched. CDR3 length equals 17 residues. Germline V gene lookup returns CDR1 LGHDT and CDR2 YNNKEL (reference sequence). Using immunoSEQ multiplex PCR, the repertoire was profiled, and TCRdb retains in-frame clones only, with some absent. The table lists 200,000 to 250,000 clones, about 88% of them singletons. The V call is TRBV3-1 (or the pseudogene TRBV3-2), the J call TRBJ2-3; 8 nucleotides align to TRBD1. The specimen was peripheral blood. This receptor was taken from a woman between 45 and 65 years old with COVID-19, enrolled during active disease. CDR3 bases: TGTGCCAGCAGCCAACACCAGGGGGCGACCCTCACAGATACGCAGTATTTT. Its protein product is CASSQHQGATLTDTQYF.